This passage covers 9 T cell receptor beta chains from one sample sequenced in a study of shared clonotypes between healthy human individuals. Naive CD8 cells were CD45RO-negative, positively selected for CCR7, excluding terminally differentiated effector memory CD45RA+ cells. Profiled with immunoSEQ multiplex PCR; TCRdb holds only in-frame clones, not every one. Here the sample spans more than 2 million clones, over 85% being singletons. The sequencing sample was made of naive CD8+ T cells from PBMCs. Receptor source: a man aged 18 to 29 in good health. Some clones in this sample may be carry-over from other donors' samples.

The chain has TRBV11-2 and TRBJ2-1; the match to TRBD2 covers 8 bases. The germline V gene has CDR1 SGHAT and CDR2 FQNNGV. The junction had 12 bases not matched to a gene; V was cut back by 1 base and J by 4 bases. CDR3 length: 18 amino acids. The CDR3 nucleotides are TGTGCCAGCAGCTTAGCCACTGTTCAGGGACTAGTTTACAATGAGCAGTTCTTC. It is translated as CASSLATVQGLVYNEQFF. Combining the CDR3 with reference TRBV11-2 and TRBJ2-1 gives the whole variable domain EAGVAQSPRYKIIEKRQSVAFWCNPISGHATLYWYQQILGQGPKLLIQFQNNGVVDDSQLPKDRFSAERLKGVDSTLKIQPAKLEDSAVYLCASSLATVQGLVYNEQFFGPGTRLTVL.

This clone occurred a few times. This chain links TRBV6-1 with TRBJ1-5; D is ambiguous. V was pared by 4 bases and J by 0 bases, with 10 bases between. CDR1 is MNHNS and CDR2 is SASEGT in the germline V gene. This CDR3 contains 15 residues. Here the CDR3 DNA reads TGTGCCAGCAGTGTGCCTGTTGATAGCAATCAGCCCCAGCATTTT. This translates into CASSVPVDSNQPQHF.

The CDR3, as DNA: TGTGCCAGCAGCTTGATAGCGGAGAAATACAATGAGCAGTTCTTC. Translated: CASSLIAEKYNEQFF. The V gene is TRBV7-6, the J gene TRBJ2-1; TRBD2 might be the D (6 bases). CDR3 length: 15 amino acids. Trimming cost V 3 bases and J 4 bases, with 13 bases left between them. Germline loops: CDR1 SGHVS, CDR2 FNYEAQ. Based on the CDR3 plus reference TRBV7-6 and TRBJ2-1, the full variable domain is GAGVSQSPRYKVTKRGQDVALRCDPISGHVSLYWYRQALGQGPEFLTYFNYEAQQDKSGLPNDRFSAERPEGSISTLTIQRTEQRDSAMYRCASSLIAEKYNEQFFGPGTRLTVL.

This chain links TRBV5-1 with TRBJ1-5, with D uncertain. Germline CDR1 SGHRS, CDR2 YFSETQ. This CDR3 contains 14 residues. Trimming stripped 3 bases from V and 2 bases from J, with 9 bases between. The CDR3 sequence is CASSWEGGNQPQHF. In DNA form, the CDR3 reads TGCGCCAGCAGCTGGGAGGGAGGCAATCAGCCCCAGCATTTT.

The chain has TRBV7-9 and TRBJ1-2; D remains ambiguous. V gave up 1 base and J gave up 4 bases, with 10 bases separating them. Germline V gene sequence: CDR1 SEHNR, CDR2 FQNEAQ (reference sequence). The CDR3 loop spans 14 amino acids. CDR3 nucleotide sequence: TGTGCCAGCAGCTTAGTTGGGTCGGTCTATGGCTACACCTTC. Protein: CASSLVGSVYGYTF.

The V call is TRBV6-1, the J call TRBJ2-2; TRBD1 agrees at 7 bases. V gave up 4 bases and J gave up 4 bases; unmatched junction bases: 9. Germline values: CDR1 MNHNS, CDR2 SASEGT. The CDR3 length is 16 residues. As DNA, the CDR3 is TGTGCCAGCAGTGTCCCCGGGACAGTAGCCACCGGGGAGCTGTTTTTT. Protein sequence: CASSVPGTVATGELFF.

The chain links TRBV7-8 to TRBJ2-1, with 7 bases matching TRBD2. V dropped 1 base and J dropped 2; count of bases not matched to a gene: 2. Germline CDR1 SGHVS, CDR2 FQNEAQ. The CDR3 is 15 residues long. CDR3 sequence (DNA): TGTGCCAGCAGCTTAGAGCGGGGAGCCTACAATGAGCAGTTCTTC. It codes for CASSLERGAYNEQFF.

In this sample, this clone turned up once. The sample carries other DNA sequences with the same CDR3. The chain combines TRBV30 with TRBJ2-7; D gene unclear. The CDR3 has 12 amino acids. The germline CDR1 and CDR2 sequences are GTSNPN and SVGIG (reference sequence). V lost 0 bases to trimming and J lost 4 bases, with 7 bases between them. CDR3 sequence reads: CAWSVLRYEQYF. The DNA for the CDR3 is TGTGCCTGGAGTGTCTTACGGTACGAGCAGTACTTC.

The chain has TRBV6-1 and TRBJ1-1; D ambiguous. The CDR3 is made up of 11 amino acids. With 6 bases removed from V and 2 bases from J, the gap between germline ends came to 4 bases. CDR1 MNHNS and CDR2 SASEGT come from the germline V gene. The CDR3 DNA follows: TGTGCCAGCAGAGTCAACACTGAAGCTTTCTTT. Translating it yields CASRVNTEAFF.